The clone carrying this T cell receptor (beta chain) was counted only a few times. The target antigen is unknown. Profiled with immunoSEQ multiplex PCR; TCRdb holds only in-frame clones, not every one. The table records about 10,000 clones, around 76% of them present only once. Before treatment, baseline tumor tissue was collected for sequencing. The data were taken from a study of circulating tumor DNA in untreated peripheral T-cell lymphoma. Whole-study findings and limits: In approximately 76% of patients, tumor-specific clonotypes were identified.

Germline V lookup: CDR1 LNHNV, CDR2 YYDKDF (reference sequence). The V end was cut by 2 bases, the J end by 1 base, with 18 bases between. This CDR3 has 17 amino acids. The chain uses TRBV15 and TRBJ2-7, with D possibly being TRBD1 or TRBD2 (6 bases each). The TCR was taken from a human donor with peripheral T-cell lymphoma. The sequenced sample consisted of tumor tissue. CDR3 in DNA: TGTGCCACCAGCAGACGAGCTCGCCCGGGGGCTTCCTACGAGCAGTACTTC. Translation gives CATSRRARPGASYEQYF.